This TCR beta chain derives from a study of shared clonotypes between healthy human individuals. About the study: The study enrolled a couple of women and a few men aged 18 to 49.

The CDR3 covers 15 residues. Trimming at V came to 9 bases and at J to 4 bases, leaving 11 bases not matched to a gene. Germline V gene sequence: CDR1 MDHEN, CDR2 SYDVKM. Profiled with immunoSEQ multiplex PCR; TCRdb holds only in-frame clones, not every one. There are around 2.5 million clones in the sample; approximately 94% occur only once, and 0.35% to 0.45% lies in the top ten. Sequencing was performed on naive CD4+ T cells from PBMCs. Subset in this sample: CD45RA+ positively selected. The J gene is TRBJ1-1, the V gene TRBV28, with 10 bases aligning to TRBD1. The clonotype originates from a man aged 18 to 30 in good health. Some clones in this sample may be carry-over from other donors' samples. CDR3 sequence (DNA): TGTGCCAGTGGGTTGGGGACAGGGGTTTCCACTGAAGCTTTCTTT. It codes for CASGLGTGVSTEAFF.